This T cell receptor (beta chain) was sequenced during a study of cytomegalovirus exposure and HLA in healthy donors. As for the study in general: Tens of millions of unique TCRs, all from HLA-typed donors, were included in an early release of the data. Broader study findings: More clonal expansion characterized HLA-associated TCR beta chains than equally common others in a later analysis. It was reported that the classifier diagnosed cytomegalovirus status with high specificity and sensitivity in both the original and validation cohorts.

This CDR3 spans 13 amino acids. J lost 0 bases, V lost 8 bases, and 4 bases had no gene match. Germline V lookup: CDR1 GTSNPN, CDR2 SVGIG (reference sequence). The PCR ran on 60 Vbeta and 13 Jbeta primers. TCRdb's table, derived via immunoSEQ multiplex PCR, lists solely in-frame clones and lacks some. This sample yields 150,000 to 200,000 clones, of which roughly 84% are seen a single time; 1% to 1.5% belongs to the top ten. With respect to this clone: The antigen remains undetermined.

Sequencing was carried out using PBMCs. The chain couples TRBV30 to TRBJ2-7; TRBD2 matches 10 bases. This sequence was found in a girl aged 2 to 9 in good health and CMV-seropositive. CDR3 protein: CAGSSGSSYEQYF. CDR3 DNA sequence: TGTGCCGGGTCTAGCGGGAGCTCCTACGAGCAGTACTTC.